This section outlines one T cell receptor (beta chain) sequence together with its context. The antigen remains unidentified. 60 Vbeta and 13 Jbeta primers were used in PCR. Profiled with immunoSEQ multiplex PCR; TCRdb holds only in-frame clones, not every one. The sample lists a few hundred thousand clones; approximately 80% were seen once. The CDR3 extends over 15 amino acids. CDR1 is MDHEN and CDR2 is SYDVKM in the germline V gene. J gave up 1 base and V 1 base, and 1 base lay outside the gene matches. This record belongs to a study of cytomegalovirus exposure and HLA in healthy donors. Study results and caveats: Immune exposure data for these donors was limited to CMV serostatus. Reportedly, fewer N-insertions than the approximately 650-donor mean appeared in an Asian-associated ancestry cluster in a later analysis. An analysis done earlier found most TCR beta V segments productive about 90% or about 30% of the time.

V is TRBV28 and J is TRBJ1-1, with 9 nucleotides matching TRBD1. This clonotype originated in a woman in her sixties in good health and CMV-seropositive. Input material: PBMCs. This CDR3 is CASSLSGQGNTEAFF. The CDR3 region has the DNA TGTGCCAGCAGTTTATCGGGACAGGGGAACACTGAAGCTTTCTTT.